Below, 30 T cell receptor beta chains from the same sample are listed, as sequenced in a study of T cell responses to AZD1222 COVID-19 vaccine. The method was immunoSEQ multiplex PCR; TCRdb's version includes in-frame clones alone and lacks a portion of them. The sample holds around 110,000 clones, about 90% seen once. Specimen: peripheral blood, collected 28 days after the second AZD1222 dose. These receptors originate from an adult who received the AZD1222 COVID-19 vaccine.

The V gene is TRBV3-1 (or the pseudogene TRBV3-2), the J gene TRBJ2-2; D remains ambiguous. This CDR3 is built from 13 residues. Trimming took off 1 base at V and 5 bases at J, with 5 bases between the two ends. Germline CDR1 and CDR2: LGHDT and YNNKEL (reference sequence). The CDR3 sequence is CASSQVGTGELFF. The CDR3 DNA reads TGTGCCAGCAGCCAAGTGGGAACCGGGGAGCTGTTTTTT.

This clone was recorded a few times. The chain combines TRBV2 with TRBJ1-5; 7 bases agree with TRBD1. Germline-derived CDR1 and CDR2 are SNHLY and FYNNEI. V lost 8 bases to trimming and J lost 7 bases; unmatched junction nucleotides: 14. This CDR3 is built from 15 residues. CDR3 loop: CASRGARGKGQPQHF. The CDR3 region has the DNA TGTGCCAGCCGAGGCGCCAGGGGGAAAGGGCAGCCCCAGCATTTT.

V usage is TRBV11-2 and J usage is TRBJ2-3; 7 positions agree with TRBD2. J lost 2 bases, V lost 8 bases, and 10 bases had no gene match. CDR1 SGHAT and CDR2 FQNNGV come from the germline V gene. CDR3 length equals 15 residues. CDR3 nucleotides: TGTGCCAGCTCCCTTTGGCGGGGGTCCACAGATACGCAGTATTTT. It codes for CASSLWRGSTDTQYF.

This chain joins TRBV3-1 (or the pseudogene TRBV3-2) and TRBJ2-6; D unclear. The CDR3 consists of 18 residues. Germline assignment: CDR1 LGHDT and CDR2 YNNKEL (reference sequence). V was pared by 5 bases and J by 2 bases, with 19 bases between. CDR3 loop: CASSFVSFLRPGANVLTF. The CDR3 coding sequence is TGTGCCAGCAGCTTCGTCAGTTTTTTGAGGCCTGGGGCCAACGTCCTGACTTTC.

This clone was counted a few times. The rearrangement joins TRBV11-3 to TRBJ2-5; no definite D call. V lost 1 base and J 3 bases, leaving 6 bases between the germline ends. Germline V gene data show CDR1 as SGHNT and CDR2 as YENEEA. The length of the CDR3 is 13 residues. The CDR3 DNA follows: TGTGCCAGCAGCTTAGGGCATAAAGAGACCCAGTACTTC. Amino acids: CASSLGHKETQYF. Based on the CDR3 plus reference TRBV11-3 and TRBJ2-5, the full variable domain is EAGVVQSPRYKIIEKKQPVAFWCNPISGHNTLYWYLQNLGQGPELLIRYENEEAVDDSQLPKDRFSAERLKGVDSTLKIQPAELGDSAVYLCASSLGHKETQYFGPGTRLLVL.

The rearrangement joins TRBV9 to TRBJ1-3, with D possibly TRBD1 on 6 matching bases. Looked up from germline, CDR1 is SGDLS and CDR2 is YYNGEE. The CDR3 runs to 17 residues. V lost 0 bases and J lost 11, with 24 bases in between. The CDR3 DNA follows: TGTGCCAGCAGCGTAGCTACGGGGGGCGGCGGAATTTCTCCCATATATTTT. It codes for CASSVATGGGGISPIYF.

The J gene is TRBJ2-7, the V gene TRBV5-4, with D possibly TRBD2 on 6 matching bases. Per the germline V gene, CDR1 is SGHNT and CDR2 is YYREEE (reference sequence). The CDR3 has 15 residues. The V end was cut by 0 bases, the J end by 4 bases, with 14 bases between. The CDR3 loop is CASSLAGGAEYEQYF. CDR3 nucleotide sequence: TGTGCCAGCAGCTTGGCCGGGGGTGCGGAGTACGAGCAGTACTTC.

V is TRBV5-1 and J is TRBJ1-1; D unclear. Germline CDR1 is SGHRS and CDR2 is YFSETQ. V lost 2 bases and J lost 1, with 9 bases in between. The CDR3 sequence is 14 residues long. CDR3 in DNA: TGCGCCAGCAGCTTCGGGCAGCCGAACACTGAAGCTTTCTTT. It yields the protein CASSFGQPNTEAFF.

V usage is TRBV2 and J usage is TRBJ2-2; D tentatively fits TRBD1 or TRBD2 (5 bases each). Germline CDR1 is SNHLY and CDR2 is FYNNEI. This CDR3 region has 14 residues. The V end was cut by 6 bases, the J end by 5 bases, with 13 bases between. CDR3 sequence (DNA): TGTGCCAGCAGAGGAGAGGGGAGAACCGGGGAGCTGTTTTTT. Translated: CASRGEGRTGELFF. The complete variable domain, with remaining parts taken from reference TRBV2 and TRBJ2-2, reads EPEVTQTPSHQVTQMGQEVILRCVPISNHLYFYWYRQILGQKVEFLVSFYNNEISEKSEIFDDQFSVERPDGSNFTLKIRSTKLEDSAMYFCASRGEGRTGELFFGEGSRLTVL.

The chain is built from TRBV7-2 and TRBJ1-2; TRBD1 matches 7 bases. Trimming removed 5 bases from V and 8 bases from J; junction bases left unmatched: 14. Germline CDR1 SGHTA, CDR2 FQGNSA. The CDR3 is made up of 15 amino acids. In DNA, the CDR3 is TGTGCCAGCAGCACCGGACAGGCACCATCTATGGGCTACACCTTC. It specifies CASSTGQAPSMGYTF.

CDR3 loop: CASSPTTSGGRETQYF. The CDR3 DNA reads TGTGCCAGCAGCCCTACTACTAGCGGGGGGCGGGAGACCCAGTACTTC. V gene TRBV3-1 (or the pseudogene TRBV3-2) combines with J gene TRBJ2-5, with 12 bases lining up with TRBD2. Germline-derived CDR1 and CDR2 are LGHDT and YNNKEL (reference sequence). The CDR3 covers 16 residues. J lost 5 bases, V lost 4 bases, and 8 bases had no gene match.

The chain has TRBV7-9 and TRBJ2-3; TRBD2 aligns across 11 bases. This CDR3 contains 15 residues. The V gene end was trimmed by 6 bases and the J gene end by 6 bases; junction bases not matched to a gene: 8. The germline V gene has CDR1 SEHNR and CDR2 FQNEAQ (reference sequence). The CDR3 reads CASSSLAGVWDTQYF. DNA of the CDR3: TGTGCCAGCAGTTCACTAGCGGGGGTGTGGGATACGCAGTATTTT.

This rearrangement joins TRBV18 to TRBJ2-7, with 7 positions matching TRBD1. CDR1 and CDR2 (germline): KGHSH, LQKENI. The CDR3 is 16 residues long. V lost 0 bases, J lost 3 bases, and 8 bases stayed unmatched. CDR3 loop: CASSPPGVQGSYEQYF. The CDR3 DNA sequence: TGTGCCAGCTCACCACCGGGTGTACAGGGGAGCTACGAGCAGTACTTC.

In nucleotides, the CDR3 is TGTGCCAGCAGCCCTCGCCCGAGGGGTGAGACCCAGTACTTC. This codes for CASSPRPRGETQYF. The V and J genes are TRBV9 and TRBJ2-5; D may match TRBD1 or TRBD2 (5 bases each). Deletions cut 4 bases from V and 5 bases from J, with 15 bases between. This CDR3 comprises 14 residues. Germline V CDR1 and CDR2: SGDLS, YYNGEE.

The rearrangement uses TRBV19 and TRBJ1-5, with D maybe TRBD1 (6 bases). V was shortened by 3 bases and J by 5 bases, with 11 bases between the two germline ends. The CDR3 has 14 residues. Per germline, CDR1 LNHDA and CDR2 SQIVND (reference sequence). The chain's CDR3 is CASSITTGYQPQHF. DNA for the CDR3: TGTGCCAGTAGTATTACGACAGGCTATCAGCCCCAGCATTTT.

A few counts support this clone. The genes are TRBV27 and TRBJ1-4; no definite D call. Germline lookup yields CDR1 MNHEY and CDR2 SMNVEV (reference sequence). The CDR3 is made up of 15 amino acids. V lost 8 bases and J 0 bases, leaving 13 bases between the germline ends. CDR3 nucleotides: TGTGCCAGCGGTCCCCTACCCTCAACTAATGAAAAACTGTTTTTT. This sequence encodes CASGPLPSTNEKLFF.

The chain is built from TRBV10-3 and TRBJ1-1, with D maybe TRBD1 (5 bases). CDR1 is ENHRY, CDR2 SYGVKD, per germline. Trimming cost V 1 base and J 0 bases, with 12 bases left between them. CDR3 length: 16 amino acids. As DNA, the CDR3 is TGTGCCATCAGTGAGTTGGGAGGGACCTTGAACACTGAAGCTTTCTTT. This codes for CAISELGGTLNTEAFF.

This chain joins TRBV18 and TRBJ1-2; a possible D gene is TRBD1 (5 bases). The CDR3 is 16 residues long. With 5 bases removed from V and 4 bases from J, the gap between germline ends came to 20 bases. CDR1 KGHSH and CDR2 LQKENI come from the germline V gene. The CDR3: CASSASQGRGGYGYTF. DNA of the CDR3: TGTGCCAGCTCAGCAAGCCAGGGACGTGGAGGCTATGGCTACACCTTC.

This sequence joins TRBV7-9 and TRBJ2-5, with TRBD1 as a possible D gene (6 bases). Per the germline V gene, CDR1 is SEHNR and CDR2 is FQNEAQ (reference sequence). The length of the CDR3 is 15 residues. Trimming removed 5 bases from V and 2 bases from J, with 15 bases in between. The CDR3 is CASSLSAGQQETQYF. CDR3 nucleotide sequence: TGTGCCAGCAGCCTATCCGCAGGACAGCAAGAGACCCAGTACTTC.

This chain uses TRBV4-3 with TRBJ2-7, with D tentatively TRBD1 (6 bases). Germline assignment: CDR1 LGHNA and CDR2 YSLEER. The CDR3 is made up of 15 amino acids. The V gene lost 0 bases and the J gene lost 1 base, with 10 bases spanning the gap. CDR3 protein: CASSQDPGDSYEQYF. CDR3 DNA: TGCGCCAGCAGCCAAGATCCAGGGGATTCCTACGAGCAGTACTTC.

This clone occurred once. The chain uses TRBV4-3 and TRBJ2-1; 8 bases agree with TRBD1. The CDR3 length is 14 residues. The germline V gene encodes CDR1 LGHNA and CDR2 YSLEER. Germline trimming cut 5 bases from V and 8 bases from J; bases unmatched to any gene: 8. CDR3 DNA: TGCGCCAGCAGCTATGGGGACAGGCCCCATGAGCAGTTCTTC. Translation: CASSYGDRPHEQFF.

The rearrangement joins TRBV19 to TRBJ1-2; D unresolved. Trimming took 5 bases from V and 1 from J, leaving 8 bases between them. This CDR3 is 13 amino acids long. In germline, CDR1 is LNHDA, CDR2 SQIVND (reference sequence). For the CDR3, the DNA is TGTGCCAGTAGTCCCTCACATAACTATGGCTACACCTTC. Amino acid sequence: CASSPSHNYGYTF.

The chain has TRBV28 and TRBJ1-5; D unclear. The CDR3 runs to 15 residues. The V gene's germline CDR1 is MDHEN and CDR2 SYDVKM. Trimming removed 4 bases at V and 2 bases at J, with 12 bases between. CDR3 DNA: TGTGCCAGCAGTTCCGACCCACTTGGCAATCAGCCCCAGCATTTT. Protein sequence: CASSSDPLGNQPQHF. Drawing the rest from reference TRBV28 and TRBJ1-5, the complete variable domain is DVKVTQSSRYLVKRTGEKVFLECVQDMDHENMFWYRQDPGLGLRLIYFSYDVKMKEKGDIPEGYSVSREKKERFSLILESASTNQTSMYLCASSSDPLGNQPQHFGDGTRLSIL.

V gene TRBV7-2 combines with J gene TRBJ2-5, with 9 bases that match TRBD1. Trimming cost V 5 bases and J 5 bases; bases outside gene matches: 9. Germline assignment: CDR1 SGHTA and CDR2 FQGNSA. The CDR3 length is 15 residues. CDR3 nucleotide sequence: TGTGCCAGCAGCACATCCGGGACAGGGTTTGAGACCCAGTACTTC. Protein: CASSTSGTGFETQYF.

The rearrangement links TRBV5-4 to TRBJ2-1, with 7 bases fitting TRBD1. The germline CDR1 and CDR2 sequences are SGHNT and YYREEE (reference sequence). V gave up 4 bases and J gave up 0 bases; unmatched junction bases: 4. The CDR3 is 15 amino acids. CDR3 residues: CASSRDRLSYNEQFF. CDR3 DNA: TGTGCCAGCAGCCGGGACAGACTCTCCTACAATGAGCAGTTCTTC. Based on the CDR3 plus reference TRBV5-4 and TRBJ2-1, the full variable domain is ETGVTQSPTHLIKTRGQQVTLRCSSQSGHNTVSWYQQALGQGPQFIFQYYREEENGRGNFPPRFSGLQFPNYSSELNVNALELDDSALYLCASSRDRLSYNEQFFGPGTRLTVL.

J is TRBJ1-5 and V is TRBV19, with D tentatively TRBD1 (5 bases). V was shortened by 5 bases and J by 3 bases, with 14 bases between the two germline ends. CDR1 is LNHDA and CDR2 is SQIVND in the germline V gene (reference sequence). The CDR3 consists of 15 residues. DNA of the CDR3: TGTGCCAGTAGTTTAAGTTACAGGTACAATCAGCCCCAGCATTTT. The encoded protein is CASSLSYRYNQPQHF.

This clone was observed a handful of times. The J gene is TRBJ2-7, the V gene TRBV18, with no clear D. The CDR3 spans 14 residues. Looked up from germline, CDR1 is KGHSH and CDR2 is LQKENI. The ends were cut back, 5 bases at V and 1 base at J, with 12 bases in the middle. CDR3 DNA sequence: TGTGCCAGCTCATCCCCCGCGGTGTCCTACGAGCAGTACTTC. This encodes CASSSPAVSYEQYF.

This clone appeared once. The chain uses TRBV3-1 (or the pseudogene TRBV3-2) and TRBJ1-2; 9 bases fit TRBD1. There are 13 residues in the CDR3. V was clipped by 3 bases and J by 6 bases; unmatched bases: 2. Germline values: CDR1 LGHDT, CDR2 YNNKEL (reference sequence). As DNA, the CDR3 is TGTGCCAGCAGCCACGGGACAGGGAATGGCTACACCTTC. Translation: CASSHGTGNGYTF.

The chain uses TRBV27 and TRBJ1-5; a possible D gene is TRBD1 (5 bases). Germline CDR1 and CDR2: MNHEY and SMNVEV (reference sequence). This CDR3 region has 14 residues. Trimming left V 9 bases short and J 1 base short, with 13 bases between. CDR3 in DNA: TGTGCCAGTGGGACCATCGGGAGCAATCAGCCCCAGCATTTT. This encodes CASGTIGSNQPQHF.

CDR3 residues: CASSWDTNTEAFF. The CDR3 coding sequence is TGTGCCAGCAGTTGGGACACCAACACTGAAGCTTTCTTT. V is TRBV6-5 and J is TRBJ1-1, with TRBD1 as a possible D gene (6 bases). CDR1 and CDR2 from the germline V gene are MNHEY and SVGAGI. Trimming cost V 4 bases and J 2 bases, with 8 bases left between them. This CDR3 region has 13 residues.